Listed below are T cell receptor beta chains from one sample, sequenced in a study of shared clonotypes between healthy human individuals. Assay: immunoSEQ multiplex PCR; the TCRdb copy retains only in-frame clones and omits some. The table records roughly 2.5 million clones, around nine tenths of them present only once. The source material was naive CD4+ T cells sorted from blood. The receptors shown here come from a man between 18 and 29 years old in good health. Both conserved end residues are part of each CDR3. The D gene is left open where the match is weak. Size tells how often a clone was seen (once, few, many) or the class of an expanded clone, and some rows leave it out.

length	D	J	size	V	CDR3	DNA
16	.	TRBJ1-6	.	TRBV10-3	CAISESKTLNNSPLHF	TGTGCCATCAGTGAGTCGAAGACACTCAATAATTCACCCCTCCACTTT
17	TRBD2	TRBJ2-3	.	TRBV5-1	CASSLGRTSGISDTQYF	TGCGCCAGCAGCTTGGGGCGGACTAGCGGGATCTCAGATACGCAGTATTTT
14	.	TRBJ2-3	.	TRBV9	CASSATFFADTQYF	TGTGCCAGCAGCGCGACGTTTTTCGCAGATACGCAGTATTTT
14	.	TRBJ2-2	.	TRBV5-8	CASSARPNTGELFF	TGTGCCTCCTCGGCACGGCCGAACACCGGGGAGCTGTTTTTT
17	.	TRBJ2-1	.	TRBV27	CASSLSKPDLSYNEQFF	TGTGCCAGCAGTCTGAGCAAGCCCGATCTCTCCTACAATGAGCAGTTCTTC
14	.	TRBJ2-1	.	TRBV2	CASSEGVINSVQFF	TGTGCCAGCAGTGAAGGGGTCATAAACTCGGTGCAGTTCTTC
18	.	TRBJ2-1	once	TRBV2	CASRDIGLRPGSYNEQFF	TGTGCCAGCAGAGACATTGGACTACGCCCTGGGTCCTACAATGAGCAGTTCTTC
15	.	TRBJ2-3	.	TRBV11-1	CASSLAGARTDTQYF	TGTGCCAGCAGCTTAGCGGGAGCCCGCACAGATACGCAGTATTTT
15	TRBD2	TRBJ2-1	.	TRBV5-3	CARGEGRPPYNEQFF	TGTGCCAGGGGGGAGGGGCGGCCCCCTTACAATGAGCAGTTCTTC
15	TRBD2	TRBJ2-3	.	TRBV2	CASTSGGGSTDTQYF	TGTGCCAGCACCAGCGGGGGGGGTTCCACAGATACGCAGTATTTT
12	TRBD1	TRBJ1-1	.	TRBV29-1	CSGGQKNTEAFF	TGCAGCGGGGGACAGAAGAACACTGAAGCTTTCTTT
13	.	TRBJ2-3	.	TRBV5-4	CASSFASGGTQYF	TGTGCCAGCAGCTTCGCCTCCGGGGGTACGCAGTATTTT
10	TRBD1	TRBJ1-1	few	TRBV20-1	CSAWDSEAFF	TGCAGTGCTTGGGACAGTGAAGCTTTCTTT
16	TRBD1	TRBJ2-1	.	TRBV5-1	CASSLIGSTGGNEQFF	TGCGCCAGCAGCTTGATCGGGTCGACAGGGGGCAATGAGCAGTTCTTC
14	.	TRBJ1-2	once	TRBV28	CASSPRPGYYGYTF	TGTGCCAGCAGTCCCCGGCCAGGCTACTATGGCTACACCTTC
15	TRBD1	TRBJ1-2	.	TRBV9	CASSASTGTGYGYTF	TGTGCCAGCAGCGCCTCAACCGGGACAGGGTATGGCTACACCTTC
15	.	TRBJ2-5	.	TRBV6-5	CASSYFSVNQETQYF	TGTGCCAGCAGTTACTTTTCCGTTAACCAAGAGACCCAGTACTTC
15	TRBD2	TRBJ2-7	once	TRBV5-4	CASSQTSGTPYEQYF	TGTGCCAGCAGCCAGACTAGCGGGACCCCCTACGAGCAGTACTTC
15	TRBD1	TRBJ1-6	.	TRBV13	CASSLGDRGNSPLHF	TGTGCCAGCAGCTTAGGGGACAGGGGTAATTCACCCCTCCACTTT